These T cell receptor beta chains were read from a single sample in a study of monozygotic twins with cystic fibrosis. Sequencing was performed with immunoSEQ multiplex PCR; in TCRdb, only in-frame clones are kept and a portion is missing. The table lists about 15,000 clones, 90% to 97% of them singletons, with about 0.62% in the top ten. Sample: blood. These receptors all come from a girl aged 2 to 10 with cystic fibrosis. The CDR3 runs from the conserved cysteine through the conserved F or W. D genes are given only for firm matches. The size entry is marked missing in some rows and otherwise reads once, few, many or a size class.

v_gene: TRBV6-1; j_gene: TRBJ2-5; abundance: once; d_gene: NA; CDR3aa: CASRKGGETQYF; CDR3nt: TGTGCCAGCAGGAAAGGGGGGGAGACCCAGTACTTC
v_gene: TRBV4-1; j_gene: TRBJ2-7; abundance: NA; d_gene: TRBD2; CDR3aa: CASSQDNGGGAFRDEQYF; CDR3nt: TGCGCCAGCAGCCAAGATAATGGCGGGGGGGCCTTTCGCGACGAGCAGTACTTC
v_gene: TRBV2; j_gene: TRBJ2-3; abundance: NA; d_gene: NA; CDR3aa: CASSDSGGPNTDTQYF; CDR3nt: TGTGCCAGCAGTGATTCGGGCGGGCCGAACACAGATACGCAGTATTTT
v_gene: TRBV27; j_gene: TRBJ2-7; abundance: NA; d_gene: NA; CDR3aa: CASSLLGPSYEQYF; CDR3nt: TGTGCCAGCAGTTTATTGGGGCCCTCCTACGAGCAGTACTTC
v_gene: TRBV4-1; j_gene: TRBJ1-3; abundance: once; d_gene: NA; CDR3aa: CASSQADRGNTIYF; CDR3nt: TGCGCCAGCAGCCAAGCGGATAGAGGAAACACCATATATTTT
v_gene: TRBV7-9; j_gene: TRBJ2-5; abundance: NA; d_gene: TRBD2; CDR3aa: CASSLGGGQETQYF; CDR3nt: TGTGCCAGCAGCTTGGGCGGGGGCCAAGAGACCCAGTACTTC
v_gene: TRBV6-5; j_gene: TRBJ2-7; abundance: NA; d_gene: NA; CDR3aa: CASSYSAMGRSYEQYF; CDR3nt: TGTGCCAGCAGTTACTCTGCAATGGGCAGAAGCTACGAGCAGTACTTC
v_gene: TRBV10-1; j_gene: TRBJ2-5; abundance: once; d_gene: NA; CDR3aa: CASSPGAQETQYF; CDR3nt: TGCGCCAGCAGTCCGGGGGCCCAAGAGACCCAGTACTTC
v_gene: TRBV6-4; j_gene: TRBJ2-1; abundance: NA; d_gene: NA; CDR3aa: CASSETDYNEQFF; CDR3nt: TGTGCCAGCAGTGAGACAGATTACAATGAGCAGTTCTTC
v_gene: TRBV4-2; j_gene: TRBJ2-1; abundance: NA; d_gene: NA; CDR3aa: CASSQDPGLQYNEQFF; CDR3nt: TGTGCCAGCAGCCAAGATCCAGGGTTACAGTACAATGAGCAGTTCTTC
v_gene: TRBV7-2; j_gene: TRBJ2-7; abundance: NA; d_gene: NA; CDR3aa: CASSLPVTTYEQYF; CDR3nt: TGTGCCAGCAGCTTACCAGTCACTACCTACGAGCAGTACTTC
v_gene: TRBV7-2; j_gene: TRBJ2-5; abundance: NA; d_gene: TRBD2; CDR3aa: CASSFGTSHYQETQYF; CDR3nt: TGTGCCAGCAGCTTCGGGACTAGTCATTACCAAGAGACCCAGTACTTC
v_gene: TRBV6-5; j_gene: TRBJ1-3; abundance: NA; d_gene: NA; CDR3aa: CASSYSADSGNTIYF; CDR3nt: TGTGCCAGCAGTTACTCAGCAGACTCTGGAAACACCATATATTTT
v_gene: TRBV5-1; j_gene: TRBJ2-3; abundance: NA; d_gene: TRBD2; CDR3aa: CASSSGTSLVDTQYF; CDR3nt: TGCGCCAGCAGCTCCGGGACTAGTCTGGTTGATACGCAGTATTTT